This TCR beta chain appears in the sequencing data of a study of blood T cells in healthy people across ages. Study observations and caveats: Greater diversity and more naive CD4+ cells were seen in long-lived donors than in aged donors.

Primed by a sample-barcoded 5' primer and a J-beta primer mix, a second PCR proceeded for about 6 to 12 cycles. TCRdb itself ran the 5' RACE reads through MiXCR, one entry per CDR3 protein. The repertoire holds some 700,000 distinct CDR3 sequences, with roughly 47% as singletons. About this clonotype: As yet, its antigen is unknown.

The donors, healthy Caucasians from Russia, were aged 6 to 90. This receptor was identified in a woman aged 55-69 years in good health. Material: blood.

CDR3 sequence reads: CASSYSLGAVGHTEAFF. The DNA of the CDR3 is TGTGCCAGCAGTTACAGTTTGGGGGCGGTGGGGCACACTGAAGCTTTCTTT. The rearrangement links TRBV6-2 or TRBV6-3 to TRBJ1-1; perhaps TRBD1 as D (6 bases). The CDR3 has 17 residues. Trimming removed 2 bases at V and 3 bases at J, with 19 bases between. Germline lookup yields CDR1 MNHEY and CDR2 SVGEGT.